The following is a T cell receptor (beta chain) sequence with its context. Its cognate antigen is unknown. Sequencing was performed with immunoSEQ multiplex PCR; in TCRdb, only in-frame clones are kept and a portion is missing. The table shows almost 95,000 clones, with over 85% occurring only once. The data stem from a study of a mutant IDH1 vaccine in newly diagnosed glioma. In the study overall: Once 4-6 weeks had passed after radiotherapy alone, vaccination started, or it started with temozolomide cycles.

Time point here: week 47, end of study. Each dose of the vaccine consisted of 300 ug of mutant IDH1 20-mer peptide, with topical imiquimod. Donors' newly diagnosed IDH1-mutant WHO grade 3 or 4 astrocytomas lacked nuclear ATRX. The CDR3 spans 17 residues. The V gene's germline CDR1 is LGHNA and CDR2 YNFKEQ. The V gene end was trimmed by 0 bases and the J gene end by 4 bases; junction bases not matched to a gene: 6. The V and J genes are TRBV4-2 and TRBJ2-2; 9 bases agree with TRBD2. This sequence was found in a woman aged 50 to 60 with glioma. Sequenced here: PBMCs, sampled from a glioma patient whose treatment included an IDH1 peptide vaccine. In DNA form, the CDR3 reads TGTGCCAGCAGCCAAGAGGGTTTAGCGGGAGCCACCGGGGAGCTGTTTTTT. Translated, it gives CASSQEGLAGATGELFF.